One and the same sample provided the 22 T cell receptor beta chains below, sequenced in a study of T-cell reconstitution after alpha-beta-depleted transplantation in children. Researchers prepared the TCRbeta library using unique molecular identifiers, the study reports. TCRdb passed the PCR reads through MiXCR, listing each CDR3 protein once. The sample lists around 250,000 distinct CDR3 sequences, about 23% seen once, with over 2.5% in the top ten. The material was PBMCs, obtained before TCRalphabeta/CD19-depleted stem cell transplant. The receptor set was obtained from a girl aged 2-10 years with Fanconi anemia, due to receive a stem cell transplant.

In its sample, this clonotype was seen many times. DNA for the CDR3: TGCGCCAGCAGCCAAGTTGCCGGGACAGGCAAAAATGAGCAGTTCTTC. This sequence encodes CASSQVAGTGKNEQFF. This chain links TRBV4-1 with TRBJ2-1; 8 positions agree with TRBD1. The CDR3 sequence is 16 residues long. CDR1 is MGHRA and CDR2 is YSYEKL in the germline V gene. With V trimmed by 1 base and J by 7 bases, 9 bases remained unmatched.

The gene calls are TRBV6-5 and TRBJ2-4; no definite D call. The ends were cut back, 0 bases at V and 11 bases at J, with 14 bases in the middle. Germline CDR1 is MNHEY and CDR2 is SVGAGI. This CDR3 contains 14 residues. The CDR3 sequence: CASSYSSTGTLQYF. The CDR3 nucleotides read TGTGCCAGCAGTTACTCGAGTACTGGAACCCTTCAGTACTTC.

About this clonotype: One end of the junction is discordant with germline, which a read error may explain. Written as DNA, the CDR3 is TGCAGTACTAGTTTCAACTTGGCAGGAGATACGCAGTATTTT. It translates to CSTSFNLAGDTQYF. This sequence joins TRBV20-1 and TRBJ2-3; tentative D call: TRBD2 (5 bases). The CDR3 is 14 amino acids. Germline V gene lookup returns CDR1 DFQATT and CDR2 SNEGSKA (reference sequence).

This clonotype was counted many times. J is TRBJ2-1 and V is TRBV7-9; D tentatively fits TRBD1 or TRBD2 (5 bases each). Germline CDR1 reads SEHNR; CDR2 reads FQNEAQ (reference sequence). This CDR3 comprises 16 residues. V was cut by 4 bases and J by 8 bases, with 21 bases left in between. DNA of the CDR3: TGTGCCAGCAGCTCCAAAGGAGGACACCTGACGGATGAGCAGTTCTTC. Translation gives CASSSKGGHLTDEQFF.

This clonotype was counted many times. The CDR3 nucleotides read TGTGCCAGCAGCCCAACTAGCGGGAGGGCCATGCAGTACTTC. This encodes CASSPTSGRAMQYF. The chain recombines TRBV7-2 with TRBJ2-7; the match to TRBD2 covers 13 bases. J was trimmed by 9 bases and V by 5 bases; bases with no gene match: 7. Germline-derived CDR1 and CDR2 are SGHTA and FQGNSA. CDR3 length: 14 residues.

The J gene is TRBJ2-4, the V gene TRBV20-1; D possibly corresponds to TRBD2 (5 bases). This CDR3 has 13 amino acids. Germline CDR1 and CDR2: DFQATT and SNEGSKA (reference sequence). The ends were cut back, 3 bases at V and 6 bases at J, with 12 bases in the middle. In DNA form, the CDR3 reads TGCAGTGCTAGTAAAGCGGTCGGAAACATTCAGTACTTC. This translates into CSASKAVGNIQYF.

This clonotype was seen at least ten times. The CDR3 DNA reads as TGCGCCAGCAGCTTGGTACGCGGGAGGAACACCGGGGAGCTGTTTTTT. This gives the protein CASSLVRGRNTGELFF. V gene TRBV5-1 combines with J gene TRBJ2-2; 7 bases are shared with TRBD2. Germline trimming cut 0 bases from V and 1 base from J; bases unmatched to any gene: 3. CDR3 length equals 16 residues. Germline V gives CDR1 SGHRS, CDR2 YFSETQ.

The rearrangement uses TRBV18 and TRBJ1-2, with TRBD1 matching over 8 bases. CDR1 and CDR2 (germline): KGHSH, LQKENI. V gave up 3 bases and J gave up 0 bases; unmatched junction bases: 6. The CDR3 is 16 residues long. CDR3 sequence: CASSPLTGGSNYGYTF. CDR3 in DNA: TGTGCCAGCTCACCCCTTACAGGGGGTTCTAACTATGGCTACACCTTC.

This clonotype was seen only a few times. V usage is TRBV19 and J usage is TRBJ2-1; 9 nucleotides match TRBD2. CDR1 and CDR2 (germline): LNHDA, SQIVND (reference sequence). With V trimmed by 7 bases and J by 2 bases, 6 bases remained unmatched. This CDR3 contains 15 residues. The CDR3 spells CASIHSGGTYNEQFF. The CDR3 DNA reads TGTGCCAGTATCCATAGCGGGGGAACCTACAATGAGCAGTTCTTC.

The chain carries TRBV12-3 or TRBV12-4 and TRBJ2-6, with 8 nucleotides matching TRBD1. CDR3 length: 16 residues. V was clipped by 6 bases and J by 2 bases; unmatched bases: 6. The CDR3 DNA is TGTGCCAGCAGGCCCTCAGGGGGCGCTGGGGCCAACGTCCTGACTTTC. Translation gives CASRPSGGAGANVLTF.

The chain couples TRBV7-3 to TRBJ2-1; D call uncertain. The CDR3 spans 13 residues. From germline, CDR1 is SGHTA and CDR2 FQGTGA. The V end was cut by 1 base, the J end by 9 bases, with 10 bases between. The CDR3 DNA sequence: TGTGCCAGCAGCTTAATTTCCGTGGGTGAGCAGTTCTTC. Protein sequence: CASSLISVGEQFF.

This clonotype was seen ten or more times. The J gene is TRBJ1-1, the V gene TRBV13, with 8 bases identical to TRBD1. The J segment lost 2 bases and the V segment lost 0 bases, leaving 11 bases of the junction unmatched. This CDR3 spans 18 amino acids. The V gene's germline CDR1 is PRHDT and CDR2 FYEKMQ (reference sequence). In DNA, the CDR3 is TGTGCCAGCAGCTTAGGCGTACTGACAGGGGCCCAAAACACTGAAGCTTTCTTT. Protein product: CASSLGVLTGAQNTEAFF.

This clonotype has a count of ten or more. The V call is TRBV29-1, the J call TRBJ2-6, with TRBD2 as a possible D gene (5 bases). This CDR3 contains 16 residues. From germline, CDR1 is SQVTM and CDR2 ANQGSEA. The V and J ends lost 7 bases and 2 bases respectively, with 18 bases between them. The CDR3 DNA reads TGCAGCGCCATGACCGACGGGGAAACTGGGGCCAACGTCCTGACTTTC. This encodes CSAMTDGETGANVLTF.

This clonotype was detected only a few times. The chain employs TRBV12-3 or TRBV12-4 and TRBJ2-4; maybe TRBD1 (6 bases). Trimming removed 6 bases from V and 13 bases from J, with 19 bases in between. The CDR3 covers 13 residues. CDR3: CASRDLGHPAQYF. The CDR3 DNA reads TGTGCCAGCAGAGATTTGGGACACCCGGCACAGTACTTC.

This clonotype showed up just a few times. The V and J genes are TRBV20-1 and TRBJ2-7; 7 bases are a match to TRBD1. V shed 6 bases, J shed 2 bases, and the junction held 7 bases outside the gene matches. The CDR3 runs to 13 residues. Germline loops: CDR1 DFQATT, CDR2 SNEGSKA (reference sequence). In nucleotides, the CDR3 is TGCAGTGCAAGCGGACAGGTACCCTACGAGCAGTACTTC. This codes for CSASGQVPYEQYF.

In this sample, this clonotype turned up many times. The V and J genes are TRBV12-3 or TRBV12-4 and TRBJ2-5, with unresolved D. The V end was cut by 5 bases, the J end by 2 bases, with 9 bases between. The length of the CDR3 is 13 residues. The CDR3 sequence is CASSTTAQETQYF. CDR3 bases: TGTGCCAGCAGTACTACAGCTCAAGAGACCCAGTACTTC.

This clonotype was recorded a few times. J is TRBJ2-7 and V is TRBV29-1; 8 nucleotides match TRBD1. CDR3 size: 13 residues. Germline assignment: CDR1 SQVTM and CDR2 ANQGSEA. V gave up 7 bases and J gave up 3 bases; unmatched junction bases: 8. CDR3 nucleotides: TGCAGCGCCTCAGGGGGCCGTCACTACGAGCAGTACTTC. Amino acids: CSASGGRHYEQYF.

This clonotype was counted a few times. The genes are TRBV29-1 and TRBJ2-1; TRBD1 agrees at 7 bases. This CDR3 has 12 amino acids. The V gene end was trimmed by 1 base and the J gene end by 9 bases; junction bases not matched to a gene: 3. From germline, CDR1 is SQVTM and CDR2 ANQGSEA. The CDR3 loop reads CSVEGTGGEQFF. DNA of the CDR3: TGCAGCGTTGAAGGGACAGGAGGTGAGCAGTTCTTC.

The V call is TRBV18, the J call TRBJ2-3; TRBD1 matches at 7 bases. The CDR3 loop spans 14 amino acids. Germline V gives CDR1 KGHSH, CDR2 LQKENI. J was trimmed by 5 bases and V by 6 bases; bases with no gene match: 8. CDR3 sequence: CASSPTGSGDTQYF. CDR3 coding DNA: TGTGCCAGCTCCCCGACAGGGAGTGGAGATACGCAGTATTTT.

This clonotype was counted ten times or more. This chain joins TRBV20-1 and TRBJ2-2; 7 bases fit TRBD1. This CDR3 spans 15 amino acids. Germline values: CDR1 DFQATT, CDR2 SNEGSKA (reference sequence). V shed 6 bases and J 0 bases; nucleotides not matched to a gene: 7. The CDR3 DNA follows: TGCAGTGCCCATTCCGGGACAGCGAACACCGGGGAGCTGTTTTTT. Translation gives CSAHSGTANTGELFF.

The chain has TRBV28 and TRBJ2-1, with 10 positions matching TRBD1. Germline V gene data show CDR1 as MDHEN and CDR2 as SYDVKM. The CDR3 runs 15 residues. J lost 6 bases, V lost 6 bases, and 8 bases had no gene match. The CDR3 spells CASRPWDRGGNEQFF. In nucleotides, the CDR3 is TGTGCCAGCAGACCCTGGGACAGGGGTGGCAATGAGCAGTTCTTC.

Concerning this clonotype itself: No conserved phenylalanine or tryptophan is present at the end of the CDR3, so a read error is the likely explanation. The chain joins TRBV4-2 to TRBJ2-7, with a weak D call TRBD2 (5 bases). Trimming took 2 bases from V and 9 from J, leaving 17 bases between them. The V gene's germline CDR1 is LGHNA and CDR2 YNFKEQ. The CDR3 has 14 residues. CDR3 sequence reads: CASSQNVRTRGQYS. The CDR3 DNA reads TGTGCCAGCAGCCAAAACGTTCGGACTCGGGGGCAGTACTCC.